Listed below are T cell receptor beta chains from one sample, sequenced in a study of blood T cell repertoires in COVID-19. Clones were read by immunoSEQ multiplex PCR, and TCRdb kept only the in-frame ones, dropping some. The data contain roughly 670,000 clones, 85% to 90% of them singletons. Sequencing was carried out using peripheral blood. All receptors derive from a woman under 30 with acute or convalescent COVID-19. The conserved cysteine and the conserved F or W are not part of the CDR3 here.

V	CDR3
TRBV30	ANSGTNSGNTIY
TRBV5-5	ASSTGVYEQY
TRBV21-1	ASSSCGLYSEQY
TRBV30	AWTAGTTNEKLF
TRBV7-9	ASSLAGTEAF
TRBV29-1	SVEAGSASSYNEQF
TRBV9	ASSGGLNTEAF
TRBV9	ASSVQGLYGYT
TRBV4-1	ASSQVYSGQGVWYDYGYT
TRBV2	ASGVEGNYGYT
TRBV18	ASSPGQGSYNEQF
TRBV29-1	SAEGGATEAF
TRBV24-1	ATSDSGTSGRTGELF
TRBV7-3	ASSPGTGPYGYT
TRBV18	ASSDPGLSYEQY
TRBV19	ASSTGATGDEQY
TRBV29-1	SVGDGARGYT
TRBV7-2	ASSSVWTGVQPQH
TRBV4-2	ASSQGRGDIPRQY
TRBV19	ASTPTINWNTEAF
TRBV4-1	ASSPRLAGANNEQF
TRBV21-1	ASRYPGQGLSYEQY
TRBV10-3	AIRSEGGQQMRSYGYT
TRBV27	ASSLGGYYGYT
TRBV2	ASSEGRGQLQGEQF
TRBV7-9	ASSLVLTGGEKLF
TRBV5-4	ASSPGLILTYEQY
TRBV28	ASSLGRKTVKGNQPQH
TRBV29-1	SAAWGGQRNEQF
TRBV11-2	ASSPLEGRRFHGYT
TRBV10-3	AISAGLREGTEAF
TRBV7-9	ASSLAGPGAGYT
TRBV4-1	ASSQDPQGYEQY
TRBV9	ASSGMTGGNTEAF
TRBV4-1	ASSQEAGAYEQY
TRBV11-1	ASSPSVANTEAF
TRBV5-1	ASSLASEQHEKLF
TRBV29-1	SVPGTAYGYT
TRBV7-9	ASSRGTSGGATDTQY
TRBV5-4	ASSLEAAKGYT
TRBV5-6	ASSSKTVLNNQPQH
TRBV24-1	ATSDGMTGIREKLF
TRBV4-1	ASSQGVQGRRNQPQH
TRBV14	ASSLTGGASTDTQY
TRBV7-2	ASSLDGGDDTQY